This TCR beta chain was identified in a study of blood T cells in healthy people across ages. The germline V gene encodes CDR1 MNHEY and CDR2 SVGAGI. The CDR3 has 13 residues. Trimming shortened V by 2 bases and J by 10 bases, and 12 bases separated the two germline ends. Together with a sample-barcoded 5' primer, a J-beta primer mix was included in a second PCR lasting about 7 to 12 cycles. TCRdb called the 5' RACE reads again in MiXCR, with one record for every CDR3 protein. The sample has 1.5 million to 2 million distinct CDR3 sequences, about two fifths seen once. A remark on this clonotype: This may be a read error, as it is one base from a much larger clone.

The sample comprised blood. V usage is TRBV6-5 and J usage is TRBJ2-1; D is ambiguous. The sequence came from a human donor in good health. Here the CDR3 reads CASSYLPSYEQFF. The CDR3, as DNA: TGTGCCAGCAGTTACCTTCCATCCTACGAGCAGTTCTTC.